The 14 T cell receptor beta chains given below trace back to one sample, sequenced in a study of blood T cells in healthy people across ages. Then a second PCR, running roughly 7 to 11 cycles, was carried out with a sample-barcoded 5' primer and a J-beta primer mix. Each CDR3 protein gets one entry after TCRdb re-called the 5' RACE reads with MiXCR. This repertoire shows roughly 900,000 distinct CDR3 sequences, around 28% found once; its top ten account for 17%. The sequencing sample was made of blood. These receptors all come from a woman at least 80 years old in good health.

This clonotype was counted at least ten times. The CDR3 reads CASSFTGTNQPQHF. As DNA, the CDR3 is TGTGCCAGCAGTTTTACAGGTACCAATCAGCCCCAGCATTTT. The chain combines TRBV12-3 or TRBV12-4 with TRBJ1-5; tentatively, D is TRBD1 (5 bases). V shed 3 bases and J shed 3 bases, with 9 bases lying between them. CDR3 size: 14 residues.

This clonotype was counted ten times or more. The rearrangement uses TRBV27 and TRBJ2-3; 12 positions agree with TRBD2. The CDR3 consists of 18 residues. CDR1 is MNHEY and CDR2 is SMNVEV in the germline V gene (reference sequence). V dropped 6 bases and J dropped 2; count of bases not matched to a gene: 12. CDR3 residues: CASRRTSGVVIFTDTQYF. In DNA form, the CDR3 reads TGTGCCAGCAGACGGACTAGCGGGGTTGTTATTTTCACAGATACGCAGTATTTT.

The rearrangement uses TRBV11-2 and TRBJ2-1; either TRBD1 or TRBD2 may supply D (5 bases each). The germline gives CDR1 SGHAT, CDR2 FQNNGV. The V gene lost 3 bases and the J gene lost 7 bases, with 16 bases spanning the gap. This CDR3 is built from 15 residues. The CDR3 bases are TGTGCCAGCAGCTTTGTGATAGCGAGGGGAAATGAGCAGTTCTTC. Its translation is CASSFVIARGNEQFF. The whole variable domain, filled in from reference TRBV11-2 and TRBJ2-1, reads EAGVAQSPRYKIIEKRQSVAFWCNPISGHATLYWYQQILGQGPKLLIQFQNNGVVDDSQLPKDRFSAERLKGVDSTLKIQPAKLEDSAVYLCASSFVIARGNEQFFGPGTRLTVL.

This clonotype was seen ten or more times. The chain links TRBV2 to TRBJ2-1, with a possible D match to TRBD1 (6 bases). Per the germline V gene, CDR1 is SNHLY and CDR2 is FYNNEI. The CDR3 consists of 13 residues. Trimming left V 4 bases short and J 8 bases short, with 12 bases between. CDR3 region: CASSGGQGYEQFF. The CDR3 region has the DNA TGTGCCAGCAGTGGGGGGCAGGGGTATGAGCAGTTCTTC.

The chain combines TRBV5-1 with TRBJ2-7, with TRBD1 matching 8 bases. This CDR3 comprises 14 residues. Germline lookup yields CDR1 SGHRS and CDR2 YFSETQ. With V trimmed by 4 bases and J by 4 bases, 7 bases remained unmatched. The CDR3 DNA sequence: TGCGCCAGCAGCCCTGGACAGGGTATTTACGAGCAGTACTTC. Translated, it gives CASSPGQGIYEQYF.

This clonotype was picked up many times. The chain combines TRBV6-1 with TRBJ1-6; D unclear. Per germline, CDR1 MNHNS and CDR2 SASEGT. The CDR3 spans 15 residues. The V and J ends lost 7 bases and 6 bases respectively, with 16 bases between them. CDR3 residues: CASTEAAGSNSPLHF. The CDR3 DNA reads TGTGCCAGCACCGAGGCCGCAGGTAGTAATTCACCCCTCCACTTT.

The chain carries TRBV9 and TRBJ2-5, with TRBD2 matching 12 bases. The CDR3 extends over 16 amino acids. Germline V gene sequence: CDR1 SGDLS, CDR2 YYNGEE. The ends lost 4 bases at V and 11 bases at J; junction bases unmatched: 15. This CDR3 is CASSPGLAGQSREQYF. CDR3 bases: TGTGCCAGCAGCCCCGGACTAGCGGGACAGTCAAGGGAGCAGTACTTC.

For this clonotype: Because the CDR3 is missing its conserved closing phenylalanine or tryptophan, this is likely a read error. The rearrangement joins TRBV3-1 to TRBJ2-5; weak D call: TRBD2 (6 bases). Germline CDR1 reads LGHDT; CDR2 reads YNNKEL (reference sequence). This CDR3 has 17 amino acids. Between the trimmed V and J ends, which lost 2 bases and 0 bases, there was a span of 16 bases. CDR3 amino acids: CASSQTGGAGYQETQYG. The CDR3, as DNA: TGTGCCAGCAGCCAAACCGGCGGCGCGGGGTACCAAGAGACCCAGTACGGC.

This clonotype was picked up many times. V gene TRBV7-9 combines with J gene TRBJ1-4, with D maybe TRBD1 (5 bases). Germline values: CDR1 SEHNR, CDR2 FQNEAQ (reference sequence). This CDR3 contains 13 residues. Deletions cut 1 base from V and 7 bases from J, with 7 bases between. The CDR3 DNA follows: TGTGCCAGCAGCTTAGGGGGGGTTGAAAAACTGTTTTTT. It specifies CASSLGGVEKLFF.

This clonotype was seen at least ten times. The chain is built from TRBV5-6 and TRBJ2-5; the D gene could be TRBD1 or TRBD2 (6 bases each). Germline V gene lookup returns CDR1 SGHDT and CDR2 YYEEEE. The V end lost 4 bases, the J end lost 2 bases, and 12 bases lay between the germline ends. There are 14 residues in the CDR3. The CDR3 spells CASSRRDTQETQYF. CDR3 coding DNA: TGTGCCAGCAGCCGGAGGGACACACAAGAGACCCAGTACTTC.

This clonotype has more than one count but fewer than ten. The chain carries TRBV25-1 and TRBJ1-2; D uncertain. The V gene's germline CDR1 is MGHDK and CDR2 SYGVNS. V was shortened by 4 bases and J by 5 bases, with 5 bases between the two germline ends. The CDR3 loop spans 11 amino acids. For the CDR3, the DNA is TGTGCCAGCAGTGGCGTGTATGGCTACACCTTC. Protein product: CASSGVYGYTF.

As to this clonotype: A much larger clone lies one base from this, so it may be a read error. The chain couples TRBV7-8 to TRBJ1-2; possibly TRBD1 for D (6 bases). Germline V gene sequence: CDR1 SGHVS, CDR2 FQNEAQ. The CDR3 is made up of 14 amino acids. With 4 bases removed from V and 6 bases from J, the gap between germline ends came to 15 bases. CDR3: CASSSRRGGHGYTF. CDR3 bases: TGTGCCAGCAGCTCAAGGAGGGGGGGACATGGCTACACCTTC.

As to this clonotype: This CDR3 is missing its conserved last phenylalanine or tryptophan, likely due to a read error. The chain joins TRBV6-6 to TRBJ1-6, with D hard to call. V lost 6 bases and J 9 bases, leaving 12 bases between the germline ends. Germline V gives CDR1 MNHNY, CDR2 SVGAGI (reference sequence). This CDR3 region has 13 residues. CDR3 sequence: CASSQRDGSPLHC. CDR3 sequence (DNA): TGTGCCAGCAGCCAACGGGATGGTTCACCCCTCCACTGT.

This clonotype was detected many times. V is TRBV6-6 and J is TRBJ1-4; tentative D call: TRBD1 (6 bases). Germline V CDR1 and CDR2: MNHNY, SVGAGI (reference sequence). V lost 6 bases and J lost 3, with 11 bases in between. The CDR3 spans 14 residues. CDR3 sequence (DNA): TGTGCCAGCAGGGCCGGGACACCTAATGAAAAACTGTTTTTT. As protein: CASRAGTPNEKLFF.